These 30 T cell receptor beta chains share one sample of origin, sequenced in a study of T cell responses to AZD1222 COVID-19 vaccine. Data came from immunoSEQ multiplex PCR; TCRdb stores just in-frame clones and leaves some out. The table shows more than 130,000 clones, with about nine tenths occurring only once. This specimen consisted of peripheral blood, obtained on day 0 of AZD1222 vaccination. These receptors were collected from an adult in good health.

The V and J genes are TRBV25-1 and TRBJ1-6, with D hard to call. Per the germline V gene, CDR1 is MGHDK and CDR2 is SYGVNS. This CDR3 spans 13 amino acids. The DNA for the CDR3 is TGTGCTTCGGAGGCAGTCCCTAATTCACCCCTCCACTTT. Translation: CASEAVPNSPLHF.

The chain carries TRBV18 and TRBJ2-1; tentative D call: TRBD2 (5 bases). V was clipped by 2 bases and J by 3 bases, with 11 bases between them. The germline CDR1 and CDR2 sequences are KGHSH and LQKENI. The CDR3 sequence is 15 residues long. CDR3 DNA: TGTGCCAGCTCACCAGACTACCTAGACTACAATGAGCAGTTCTTC. Encoded protein: CASSPDYLDYNEQFF. The full variable domain, with the rest looked up from reference TRBV18 and TRBJ2-1, is NAGVMQNPRHLVRRRGQEARLRCSPMKGHSHVYWYRQLPEEGLKFMVYLQKENIIDESGMPKERFSAEFPKEGPSILRIQQVVRGDSAAYFCASSPDYLDYNEQFFGPGTRLTVL.

This chain joins TRBV11-3 and TRBJ2-1; D remains unclear. This CDR3 spans 14 amino acids. Trimming pared 2 bases from V and 3 bases from J, leaving 8 bases between. Germline assignment: CDR1 SGHNT and CDR2 YENEEA. The CDR3 nucleotides are TGTGCCAGCAGCTTAAGTGCAGACTACAATGAGCAGTTCTTC. Protein product: CASSLSADYNEQFF.

The chain uses TRBV5-8 and TRBJ2-5; TRBD2 agrees at 7 bases. This CDR3 is built from 16 residues. V shed 1 base and J 2 bases; nucleotides not matched to a gene: 8. Germline assignment: CDR1 SGHTS and CDR2 YDEGEE. The CDR3 DNA reads TGTGCCAGCAGCTTGCAAGGCGGGAGAGCTCAAGAGACCCAGTACTTC. Translation: CASSLQGGRAQETQYF.

This chain uses TRBV5-1 with TRBJ1-5, with D hard to call. Germline V lookup: CDR1 SGHRS, CDR2 YFSETQ. The germline V and J ends were trimmed by 4 bases and 3 bases, with 14 bases remaining between them. This CDR3 spans 15 amino acids. CDR3: CASSLGGVPNQPQHF. The CDR3 nucleotides read TGCGCCAGCAGCCTAGGCGGCGTTCCCAATCAGCCCCAGCATTTT.

The genes are TRBV27 and TRBJ2-3; D unresolved. The germline V and J ends were trimmed by 3 bases and 0 bases, with 7 bases remaining between them. CDR3 length equals 14 residues. Germline V gene data show CDR1 as MNHEY and CDR2 as SMNVEV (reference sequence). CDR3 nucleotides: TGTGCCAGCAGTTTTCTGGCAAGCACAGATACGCAGTATTTT. Translating it yields CASSFLASTDTQYF.

The rearrangement joins TRBV5-4 to TRBJ1-2; D gene ambiguous. V was trimmed by 0 bases and J by 4 bases, leaving 13 bases between them. CDR3 length: 15 residues. The V gene's germline CDR1 is SGHNT and CDR2 YYREEE (reference sequence). The CDR3 spells CASSLGRPMGYGYTF. CDR3 in DNA: TGTGCCAGCAGCTTGGGACGGCCGATGGGCTATGGCTACACCTTC.

This sequence joins TRBV7-9 and TRBJ2-7; D gene ambiguous. The germline CDR1 and CDR2 sequences are SEHNR and FQNEAQ (reference sequence). V was cut by 5 bases and J by 6 bases, with 11 bases left in between. This CDR3 spans 12 amino acids. CDR3 bases: TGTGCCAGCAGCCCCTCGGGTCGCGAGCAGTACTTC. This gives the protein CASSPSGREQYF.

This rearrangement joins TRBV30 to TRBJ1-3, with TRBD1 identical over 7 bases. Trimming cost V 1 base and J 0 bases; bases outside gene matches: 3. Germline assignment: CDR1 GTSNPN and CDR2 SVGIG (reference sequence). The CDR3 is 15 residues long. The CDR3 loop reads CAWSGRGLSGNTIYF. The CDR3, as DNA: TGTGCCTGGAGTGGAAGGGGGCTCTCTGGAAACACCATATATTTT.

This chain links TRBV2 with TRBJ2-1, with 13 bases identical to TRBD2. With 2 bases clipped from V and 1 base from J, the junction kept 11 bases outside the gene matches. The V gene's germline CDR1 is SNHLY and CDR2 FYNNEI. There are 20 residues in the CDR3. CDR3 nucleotide sequence: TGTGCCAGCAGTGAACGGACTAGCGGGGGATCGTCATGGTCCTACAATGAGCAGTTCTTC. It encodes CASSERTSGGSSWSYNEQFF.

The rearrangement links TRBV14 to TRBJ2-2; 10 positions match TRBD1. The CDR3 is 15 amino acids. V dropped 4 bases and J dropped 4; count of bases not matched to a gene: 3. Germline loops: CDR1 SGHDN, CDR2 FVKESK. The CDR3 DNA is TGTGCCAGCAGCCGGACAGGGGGTGCCACCGGGGAGCTGTTTTTT. Translating it yields CASSRTGGATGELFF.

The chain employs TRBV30 and TRBJ1-2; no reliable D call. Trimming shortened V by 3 bases and J by 4 bases, and 9 bases separated the two germline ends. The CDR3 has 12 residues. Germline V gives CDR1 GTSNPN, CDR2 SVGIG (reference sequence). The DNA of the CDR3 is TGTGCCTGGAGCCCGGATCGCTATGGCTACACCTTC. Protein product: CAWSPDRYGYTF.

A remark on this clone: Compared with germline, one end of the junction differs, possibly owing to a read error. J is TRBJ1-5 and V is TRBV6-2 or TRBV6-3, with no clear D. CDR3 length: 11 amino acids. The V gene's germline CDR1 is MNHEY and CDR2 SVGEGT. The CDR3 nucleotides are TGTGCCAGCAGTTACGGGCCCCTGGTAAATTTT. Encoded protein: CASSYGPLVNF.

The chain is built from TRBV29-1 and TRBJ2-7, with D tentatively TRBD1 (5 bases). The germline CDR1 and CDR2 sequences are SQVTM and ANQGSEA. The CDR3 is 11 amino acids. The ends were cut back, 4 bases at V and 4 bases at J, with 8 bases in the middle. The CDR3 region has the DNA TGCAGCGTTGTGGCAGGGTACGAGCAGTACTTC. Its translation is CSVVAGYEQYF.

Comment on this clone: Compared with germline, one end of the junction differs, possibly owing to a read error. This chain links TRBV4-1 with TRBJ2-3; 10 bases agree with TRBD2. The CDR3 loop spans 16 amino acids. In germline, CDR1 is MGHRA, CDR2 YSYEKL. For the CDR3, the DNA is TGCGCCAGCAGCCGTAGCGGGGGGCCCAGCAGAGATACGCAGTATTTT. Translating gives CASSRSGGPSRDTQYF.

V usage is TRBV2 and J usage is TRBJ2-3; TRBD1 agrees at 12 bases. Unmatched junction bases numbered 7, after V lost 4 bases and J lost 2 bases. CDR3 length: 17 residues. From germline, CDR1 is SNHLY and CDR2 FYNNEI. The CDR3 here is CASSGSGTGGFTDTQYF. The CDR3 coding sequence is TGTGCCAGCAGTGGGTCCGGGACAGGGGGCTTCACAGATACGCAGTATTTT.

The count of this clone is one. The V gene is TRBV5-1, the J gene TRBJ2-2, with D unclear. Germline CDR1 reads SGHRS; CDR2 reads YFSETQ. This CDR3 has 17 amino acids. V lost 1 base to trimming and J lost 1 base, with 14 bases between them. This chain's CDR3 is CASSLRLPTMNTGELFF. DNA for the CDR3: TGCGCCAGCAGCTTGAGACTCCCTACAATGAACACCGGGGAGCTGTTTTTT.

Here the CDR3 reads CATSPRRQGGGNTIYF. The CDR3, as DNA: TGTGCCACCAGCCCCCGGCGACAGGGGGGAGGAAACACCATATATTTT. The chain combines TRBV15 with TRBJ1-3; 9 bases agree with TRBD1. V shed 5 bases, J shed 4 bases, and the junction held 9 bases outside the gene matches. Germline V lookup: CDR1 LNHNV, CDR2 YYDKDF (reference sequence). There are 16 residues in the CDR3.

The chain employs TRBV27 and TRBJ2-3; 8 positions agree with TRBD1. The CDR3 contains 15 residues. The germline CDR1 and CDR2 sequences are MNHEY and SMNVEV (reference sequence). V gave up 5 bases and J gave up 2 bases; unmatched junction bases: 6. CDR3 region: CASSRPGQVTDTQYF. For the CDR3, the DNA is TGTGCCAGCAGTCGCCCGGGACAGGTCACAGATACGCAGTATTTT.

The rearrangement links TRBV12-5 to TRBJ1-1; no firm D call. The germline gives CDR1 LGHNT, CDR2 FRNRAP. The CDR3 consists of 16 residues. Trimming removed 0 bases at V and 3 bases at J, with 14 bases between. In nucleotides, the CDR3 is TGTGCTAGTGGTTTGGTACGTGTGAAAAGGGACACTGAAGCTTTCTTT. Its translation is CASGLVRVKRDTEAFF.

This chain connects TRBV11-3 to TRBJ1-1; D is undetermined. Per germline, CDR1 SGHNT and CDR2 YENEEA. V lost 0 bases and J lost 4, with 15 bases in between. The length of the CDR3 is 16 residues. The CDR3 region is CASSLDRNTGGTEAFF. The DNA of the CDR3 is TGTGCCAGCAGCTTAGATCGGAATACCGGTGGCACTGAAGCTTTCTTT. Drawing the rest from reference TRBV11-3 and TRBJ1-1, the complete variable domain is EAGVVQSPRYKIIEKKQPVAFWCNPISGHNTLYWYLQNLGQGPELLIRYENEEAVDDSQLPKDRFSAERLKGVDSTLKIQPAELGDSAVYLCASSLDRNTGGTEAFFGQGTRLTVV.

This chain joins TRBV30 and TRBJ2-4, with D unclear. Trimming stripped 1 base from V and 2 bases from J, with 12 bases between. CDR3 size: 15 residues. Per germline, CDR1 GTSNPN and CDR2 SVGIG (reference sequence). DNA of the CDR3: TGTGCCTGGAGTGCGAGGATGAGGACCAAAAACATTCAGTACTTC. It translates to CAWSARMRTKNIQYF.

V gene TRBV27 combines with J gene TRBJ1-2; 9 nucleotides match TRBD1. The CDR3 sequence is 15 residues long. The V gene end was trimmed by 2 bases and the J gene end by 4 bases; junction bases not matched to a gene: 5. Looked up from germline, CDR1 is MNHEY and CDR2 is SMNVEV (reference sequence). The CDR3 reads CASSLGQGSLYGYTF. The DNA of the CDR3 is TGTGCCAGCAGTTTAGGACAGGGGTCCCTCTATGGCTACACCTTC.

The chain employs TRBV5-1 and TRBJ2-1; 7 nucleotides agree with TRBD2. This CDR3 comprises 17 residues. Germline CDR1 is SGHRS and CDR2 is YFSETQ. V was clipped by 1 base and J by 7 bases; unmatched bases: 14. CDR3 coding DNA: TGCGCCAGCAGCTTGAGGCTAGCGGCCACCCCGGGGAATGAGCAGTTCTTC. Its translation is CASSLRLAATPGNEQFF.

The CDR3 nucleotides are TGTGCCAGCAGGCCGGACTGGGATACGCAGTATTTT. Translation: CASRPDWDTQYF. This rearrangement joins TRBV6-5 to TRBJ2-3; perhaps TRBD2 as D (5 bases). CDR1 and CDR2 from the germline V gene are MNHEY and SVGAGI. The CDR3 totals 12 residues. V dropped 6 bases and J dropped 6 bases, with 10 bases sitting between them.

The J gene is TRBJ1-1, the V gene TRBV15; 7 bases are a match to TRBD1. The CDR3 loop spans 13 amino acids. In germline, CDR1 is LNHNV, CDR2 YYDKDF (reference sequence). V lost 8 bases to trimming and J lost 5 bases; unmatched junction nucleotides: 8. The CDR3 sequence is CATRGQTMTEAFF. The CDR3 DNA reads as TGTGCCACCCGGGGACAGACAATGACTGAAGCTTTCTTT.

The CDR3 sequence is CASSASYGGGLNTGELFF. CDR3 sequence (DNA): TGTGCCAGCAGTGCCTCCTATGGCGGGGGGCTGAACACCGGGGAGCTGTTTTTT. The chain has TRBV25-1 and TRBJ2-2, with TRBD2 matching over 8 bases. Germline V gene sequence: CDR1 MGHDK, CDR2 SYGVNS. The CDR3 spans 18 residues. The J segment lost 1 base and the V segment lost 4 bases, leaving 11 bases of the junction unmatched.

The chain uses TRBV4-1 and TRBJ2-5, with D unclear. The CDR3 is made up of 16 amino acids. CDR1 is MGHRA and CDR2 is YSYEKL in the germline V gene. V was shortened by 1 base and J by 4 bases, with 16 bases between the two germline ends. This chain's CDR3 is CASSQGVDGSRETQYF. The CDR3 DNA reads as TGCGCCAGCAGCCAAGGTGTAGACGGTAGCAGAGAGACCCAGTACTTC.

The chain uses TRBV2 and TRBJ1-1, with D unclear. Trimming cost V 7 bases and J 0 bases, with 12 bases left between them. Germline lookup yields CDR1 SNHLY and CDR2 FYNNEI. The CDR3 consists of 14 residues. The DNA of the CDR3 is TGTGCCAGCAACGTTCGGGCCCTGAACACTGAAGCTTTCTTT. Encoded protein: CASNVRALNTEAFF.

The genes are TRBV11-3 and TRBJ1-4, with D unresolved. The CDR3 spans 14 residues. Germline CDR1 and CDR2: SGHNT and YENEEA. The V end lost 1 base, the J end lost 2 bases, and 5 bases lay between the germline ends. The CDR3 DNA reads TGTGCCAGCAGCTTAGCTCGGACTAATGAAAAACTGTTTTTT. Encoded protein: CASSLARTNEKLFF.